This T cell receptor (beta chain) was sequenced for a study of blood T cell repertoires in COVID-19 (dated by TCRdb to the early 2020s). Regarding the research as a whole: The collaborator samples originated in the United States, Italy and Spain and spanned the acute and convalescent phases of COVID-19. The prospective study material was composed of cDNA or gDNA derived from T cells, B-cell-depleted T cells, or PBMCs. A de-identified subject ID, COVID-19 status, age in years and sex were almost always included in the sample metadata. Samples were obtained from the ongoing ImmuneRACE study (first 160 participants) and from about 1,300 subjects provided by 6 global collaborators. Deeply sampled blood TCRbeta repertoires from subjects exposed to, actively infected with, or recovered from COVID-19 were included in the dataset. Where available, HLA class I and class II types were obtained from metadata supplied by the sample provider rather than from assay-based typing. The repertoires were released in a freely available public database meant as a resource for research on the immune response to SARS-CoV-2.

The immunoSEQ Assay, a bias-controlled multiplex PCR, was used to amplify TCRbeta CDR3 regions from genomic DNA. As for the original processing: The number of nucleated cells in each sample was estimated from the amplification of reference gene primers within the assay. To quantify the absolute abundance of each unique TCRbeta CDR3 rearrangement, sequence reads were collapsed and filtered. Productive Simpson clonality was computed per sample as the square root of Simpson's diversity index over productive rearrangements. What TCRdb holds here is the immuneACCESS table cut down to in-frame rearrangements. Part of the clones is not present; checked against another copy, under half of the missing clones reflect an unresolved V gene, and the others are unexplained. From that table come the V and J calls and clone size; the DNA was used to work out D and trimming. Recorded for this sample are tens of thousands of clones; around 85% of them occurred a single time. Roughly 30% of the sample goes to the ten largest clones.

A note on this clone: Its binding antigen is unknown. No clone much larger than this one lies a single base away; base qualities are absent.

Results and caveats for the whole study, not just this receptor: The amount of clinical and demographic metadata varied by source and participant and was provided uncurated.

The collaborating institutions used their own protocols to collect whole blood in K2EDTA tubes. For TCRbeta analysis, collaborators shipped samples as frozen whole blood, isolated PBMCs, or DNA extracted from either of those sample types. The germline V gene (reference sequence) specifies LGHDT as CDR1 and YNNKEL as CDR2. From the cysteine through the phenylalanine, the CDR3 covers 15 amino acids. Only the CDR3 DNA is retained, 45 bases long and in frame from the first base. Relative to germline, V is 3 bases shorter and J is 1 base shorter, with 12 bases between their ends. The V gene is TRBV3-1 (or the pseudogene TRBV3-2) and the J gene is TRBJ1-1; possibly the D gene is TRBD1, per 6 matching bases. The sequencing sample was made of peripheral blood. This clonotype originated in a woman of 80 years or more with acute or convalescent COVID-19. The DNA sequence is as follows: TGTGCCAGCAGCCATTTACAGGGAAAGAACACTGAAGCTTTCTTT. The resulting protein is CASSHLQGKNTEAFF.